The entry below gives a single TCR beta chain sequence along with its context. It has no known antigen specificity. No much larger clonotype is one base removed from it; base qualities were not supplied. Library generation was performed with PCR. Data came from an Illumina HiSeq 2500. To normalize quantification of the TCRbeta repertoire, the TCR libraries were built with molecular barcoding that relied on unique molecular identifiers. Using fastp trimming at Q25 and MiXCR clonotype assembly, TCRdb reanalyzed the public sequencing data and kept in-frame beta chains. Each entry is one CDR3 protein sequence, shown with its most common DNA and genes. The table for this sample lists 500,000 to 600,000 distinct CDR3 sequences; around 20% of them were counted only once. 3.3% of the sample is in the top ten clones. Trimming takes 4 bases from V and 9 bases from J, and the germline ends sit 10 bases apart. CDR1 and CDR2 are read off the germline V gene (reference sequence) as MNHEY and SMNVEV. The cysteine opens and the phenylalanine closes a CDR3 of 12 amino acids. CDR3 DNA is the only sequence kept; it has 36 bases, read in frame from the first base.

The data originate from a study of T-cell reconstitution after alpha-beta-depleted transplantation in children (TCRdb year 2016). Concerning the study at large: T-cell immune reconstitution after TCRalphabeta/CD19-depleted allogeneic hematopoietic cell transplantation in children was quantitatively tracked in the study by means of TCR repertoire profiling.

The chain joins TRBV27 to TRBJ2-1; no D gene can be assigned with confidence. The sequences come from PBMCs from the stem cell graft donor, collected from the stem cell graft. The sequence was collected from a human donor who donated a stem cell graft to a child with acute lymphoblastic leukemia. The CDR3 loop reads CASSSHFSEQFF. The DNA sequence is TGTGCCAGCAGTTCCCATTTTAGTGAGCAGTTCTTC.